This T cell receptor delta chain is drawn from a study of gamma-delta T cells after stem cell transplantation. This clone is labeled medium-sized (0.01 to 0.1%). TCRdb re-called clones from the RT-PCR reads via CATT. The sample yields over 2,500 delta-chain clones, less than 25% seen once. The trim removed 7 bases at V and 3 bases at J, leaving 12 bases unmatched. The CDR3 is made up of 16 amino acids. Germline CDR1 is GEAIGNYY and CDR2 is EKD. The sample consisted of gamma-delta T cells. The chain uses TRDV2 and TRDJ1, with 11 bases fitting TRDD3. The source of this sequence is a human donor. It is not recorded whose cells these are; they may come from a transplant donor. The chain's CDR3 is CACILLGDTGADKLIF. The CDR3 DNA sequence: TGTGCCTGCATACTTCTGGGGGATACTGGGGCCGATAAACTCATCTTT.